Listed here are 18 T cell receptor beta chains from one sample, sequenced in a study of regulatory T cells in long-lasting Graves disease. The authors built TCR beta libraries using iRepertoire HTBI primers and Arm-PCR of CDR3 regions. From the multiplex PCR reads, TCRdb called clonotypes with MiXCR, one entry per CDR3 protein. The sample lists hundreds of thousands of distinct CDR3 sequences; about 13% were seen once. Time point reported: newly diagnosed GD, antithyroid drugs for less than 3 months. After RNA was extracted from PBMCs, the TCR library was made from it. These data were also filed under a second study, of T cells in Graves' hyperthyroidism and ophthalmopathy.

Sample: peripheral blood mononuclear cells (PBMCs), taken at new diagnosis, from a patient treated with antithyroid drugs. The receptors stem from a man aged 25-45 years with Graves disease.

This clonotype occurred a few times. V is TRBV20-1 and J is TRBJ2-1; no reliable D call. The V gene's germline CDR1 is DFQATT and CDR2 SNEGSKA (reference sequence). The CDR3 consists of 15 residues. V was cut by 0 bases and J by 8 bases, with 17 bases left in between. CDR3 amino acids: CSARDPEGAWDEQFF. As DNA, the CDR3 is TGCAGTGCTAGAGATCCGGAAGGAGCGTGGGATGAGCAGTTCTTC.

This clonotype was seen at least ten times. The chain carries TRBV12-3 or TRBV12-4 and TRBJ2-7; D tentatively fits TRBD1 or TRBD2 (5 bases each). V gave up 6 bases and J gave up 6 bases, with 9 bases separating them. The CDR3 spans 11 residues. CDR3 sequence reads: CASRGTVEQYF. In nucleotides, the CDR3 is TGTGCCAGCAGGGGGACGGTCGAGCAGTACTTC.

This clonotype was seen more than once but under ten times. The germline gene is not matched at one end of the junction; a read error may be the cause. The CDR3 nucleotides read TGTGTCAGCACCCGGAGTTATAGCAATCAGCCCCAGCATTTT. It translates to CVSTRSYSNQPQHF. The chain has TRBV2 and TRBJ1-5; no clear D gene. Germline V gene data show CDR1 as SNHLY and CDR2 as FYNNEI. This CDR3 is 14 amino acids long.

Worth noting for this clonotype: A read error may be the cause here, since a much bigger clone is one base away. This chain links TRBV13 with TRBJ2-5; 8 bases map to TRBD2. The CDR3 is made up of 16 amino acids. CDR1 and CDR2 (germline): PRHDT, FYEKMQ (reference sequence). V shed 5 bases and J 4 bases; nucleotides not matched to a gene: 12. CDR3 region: CASSPRPAGDTETQYF. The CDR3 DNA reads TGTGCCAGCAGCCCAAGACCAGCGGGAGACACAGAGACCCAGTACTTC.

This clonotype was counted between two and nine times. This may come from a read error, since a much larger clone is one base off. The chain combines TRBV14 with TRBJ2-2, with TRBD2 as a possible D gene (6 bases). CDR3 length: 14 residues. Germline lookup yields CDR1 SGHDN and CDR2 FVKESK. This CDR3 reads CANSPRRDTGELFF. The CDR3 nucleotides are TGTGCCAACAGCCCCAGGAGGGACACCGGGGAGCTGTTTTTT.

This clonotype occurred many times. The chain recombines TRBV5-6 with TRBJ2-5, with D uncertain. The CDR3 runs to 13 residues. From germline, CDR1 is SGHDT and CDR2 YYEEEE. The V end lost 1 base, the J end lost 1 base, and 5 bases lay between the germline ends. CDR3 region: CASSLRVQETQYF. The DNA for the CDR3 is TGTGCCAGCAGCTTGAGGGTCCAAGAGACCCAGTACTTC.

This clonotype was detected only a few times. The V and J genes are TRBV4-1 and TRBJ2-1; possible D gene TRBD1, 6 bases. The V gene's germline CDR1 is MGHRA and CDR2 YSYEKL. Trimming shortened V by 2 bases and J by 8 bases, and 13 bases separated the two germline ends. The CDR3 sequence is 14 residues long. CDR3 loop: CASSQLGAGDEQFF. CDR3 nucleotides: TGCGCCAGCAGCCAATTAGGGGCAGGGGATGAGCAGTTCTTC.

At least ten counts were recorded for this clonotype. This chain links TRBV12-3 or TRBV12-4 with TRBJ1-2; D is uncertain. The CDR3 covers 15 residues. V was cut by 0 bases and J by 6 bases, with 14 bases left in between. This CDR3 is CASSLAMGDGDGYTF. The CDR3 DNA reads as TGTGCCAGCAGTTTAGCAATGGGTGATGGCGATGGCTACACCTTC.

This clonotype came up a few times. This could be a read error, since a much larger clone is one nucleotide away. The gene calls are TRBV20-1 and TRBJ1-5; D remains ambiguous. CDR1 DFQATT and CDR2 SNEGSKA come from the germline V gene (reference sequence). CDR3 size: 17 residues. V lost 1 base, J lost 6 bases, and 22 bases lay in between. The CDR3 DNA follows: TGCAGTGCTAGAGGCCAGGCCGGCAGGCTGGGCGCTCAGCCCCAGCATTTT. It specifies CSARGQAGRLGAQPQHF.

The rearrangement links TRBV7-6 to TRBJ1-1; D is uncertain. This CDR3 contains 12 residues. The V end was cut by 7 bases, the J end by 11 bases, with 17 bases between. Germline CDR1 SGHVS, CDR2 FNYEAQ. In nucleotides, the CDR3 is TGTGCCAGCACCAACATCGGCCCCCCGGCTTTCTTT. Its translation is CASTNIGPPAFF.

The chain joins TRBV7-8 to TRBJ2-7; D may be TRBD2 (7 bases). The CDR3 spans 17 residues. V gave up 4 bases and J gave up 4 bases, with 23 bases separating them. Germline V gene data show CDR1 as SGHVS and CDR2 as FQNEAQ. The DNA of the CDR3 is TGTGCCAGCAGCTCAAGGGGGGGGGCGGGGTTTTCTTACGAGCAGTACTTC. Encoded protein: CASSSRGGAGFSYEQYF. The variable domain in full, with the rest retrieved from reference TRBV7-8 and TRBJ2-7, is GAGVSQSPRYKVAKRGQDVALRCDPISGHVSLFWYQQALGQGPEFLTYFQNEAQLDKSGLPSDRFFAERPEGSVSTLKIQRTQQEDSAVYLCASSSRGGAGFSYEQYFGPGTRLTVT.

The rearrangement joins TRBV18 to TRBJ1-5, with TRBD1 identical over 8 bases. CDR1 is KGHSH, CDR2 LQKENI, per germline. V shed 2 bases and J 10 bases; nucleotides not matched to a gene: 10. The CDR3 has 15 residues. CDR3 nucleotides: TGTGCCAGCTCACCAAGTGGACAGGGCCTTCGACCCCAGCATTTT. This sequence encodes CASSPSGQGLRPQHF.

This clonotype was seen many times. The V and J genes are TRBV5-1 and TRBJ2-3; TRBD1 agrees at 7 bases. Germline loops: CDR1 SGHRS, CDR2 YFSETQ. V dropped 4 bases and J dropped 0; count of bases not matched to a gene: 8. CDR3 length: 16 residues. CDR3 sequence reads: CASSLGTAPSTDTQYF. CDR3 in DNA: TGCGCCAGCAGCCTGGGGACAGCCCCTAGCACAGATACGCAGTATTTT.

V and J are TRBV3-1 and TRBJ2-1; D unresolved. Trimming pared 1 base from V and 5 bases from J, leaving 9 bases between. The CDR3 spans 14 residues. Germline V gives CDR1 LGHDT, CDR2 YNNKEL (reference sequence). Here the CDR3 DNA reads TGTGCCAGCAGCCAAGTTTATGAAAACAATGAGCAGTTCTTC. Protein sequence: CASSQVYENNEQFF.

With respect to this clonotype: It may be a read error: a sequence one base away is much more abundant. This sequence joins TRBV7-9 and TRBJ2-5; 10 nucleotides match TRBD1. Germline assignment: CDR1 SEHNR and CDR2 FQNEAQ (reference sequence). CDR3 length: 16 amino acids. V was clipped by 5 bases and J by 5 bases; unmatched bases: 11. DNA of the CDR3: TGTGCCAGCAGCCTTCCGGGACAGGGGTCGGTGGAGACCCAGTACTTC. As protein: CASSLPGQGSVETQYF.

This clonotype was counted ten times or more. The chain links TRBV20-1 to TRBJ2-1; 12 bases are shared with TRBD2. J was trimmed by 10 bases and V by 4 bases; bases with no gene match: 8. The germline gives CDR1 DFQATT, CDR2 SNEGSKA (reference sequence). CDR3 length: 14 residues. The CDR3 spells CSATGLAGLTEQFF. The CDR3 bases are TGCAGTGCTACAGGACTAGCGGGGCTGACGGAGCAGTTCTTC.

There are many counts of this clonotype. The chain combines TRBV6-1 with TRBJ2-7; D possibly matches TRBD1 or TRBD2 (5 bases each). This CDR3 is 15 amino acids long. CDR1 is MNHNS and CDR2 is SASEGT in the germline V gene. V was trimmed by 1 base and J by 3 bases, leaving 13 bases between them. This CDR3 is CASSEDHLRGYEQYF. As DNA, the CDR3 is TGTGCCAGCAGTGAAGACCACCTGAGGGGCTACGAGCAGTACTTC.

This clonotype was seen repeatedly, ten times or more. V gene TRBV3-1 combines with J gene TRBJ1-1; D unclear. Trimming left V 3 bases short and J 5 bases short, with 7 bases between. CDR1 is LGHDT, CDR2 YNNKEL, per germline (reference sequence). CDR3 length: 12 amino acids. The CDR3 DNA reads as TGTGCCAGCAGCCACGGAGTAACTGAAGCTTTCTTT. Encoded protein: CASSHGVTEAFF.